This T cell receptor (beta chain) was found in a study of cytomegalovirus exposure and HLA in healthy donors. Looking at the study overall: There were more than 350 genotyped donors. Of these, roughly 80% fell in the genetic ancestry cluster associated with self-reported Caucasian donors. General study points: Relative to the approximately 700-donor mean, N-insertions were reportedly fewer in an Asian-associated ancestry cluster in a later analysis. Differences between HLA loci emerged in a later analysis of TCR association rates, with DRB1 most and HLA-C fewest.

Use of 60 Vbeta and 13 Jbeta primers characterized the PCR. Sequencing used immunoSEQ multiplex PCR; TCRdb keeps in-frame clones, though not all of them. The sample shows around 100,000 clones, roughly 66% of them seen only once. The count of this clone is one. Its target is not known. Unmatched junction bases numbered 2, after V lost 2 bases and J lost 2 bases. This CDR3 is built from 14 residues. Germline assignment: CDR1 KGHSH and CDR2 LQKENI. Sequenced material: PBMCs. This sequence originates from a woman in her twenties or thirties in good health and CMV-seronegative. The rearrangement joins TRBV18 to TRBJ1-2, with 7 positions matching TRBD1. The CDR3, as DNA: TGTGCCAGCTCACCAAAGGGACAGAACTATGGCTACACCTTC. It encodes CASSPKGQNYGYTF.